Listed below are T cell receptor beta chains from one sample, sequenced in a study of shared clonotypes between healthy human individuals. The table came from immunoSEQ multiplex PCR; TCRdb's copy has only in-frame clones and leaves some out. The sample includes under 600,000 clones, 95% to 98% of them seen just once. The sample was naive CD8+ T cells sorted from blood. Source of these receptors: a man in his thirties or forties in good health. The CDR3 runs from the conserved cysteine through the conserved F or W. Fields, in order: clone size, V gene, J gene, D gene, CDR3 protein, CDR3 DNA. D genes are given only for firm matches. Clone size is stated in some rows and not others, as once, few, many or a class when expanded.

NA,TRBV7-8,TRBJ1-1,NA,CASSLAINLRDTEAFF,TGTGCCAGCAGCTTAGCGATCAACCTGAGGGACACTGAAGCTTTCTTT
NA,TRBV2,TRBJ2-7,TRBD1,CASVDRVDEQYF,TGTGCCAGCGTGGACAGGGTCGACGAGCAGTACTTC
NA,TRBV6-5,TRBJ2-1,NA,CASSRGYNEQFF,TGTGCCAGCAGTCGGGGCTACAATGAGCAGTTCTTC
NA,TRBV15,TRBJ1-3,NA,CATSRDTGFGNTIYF,TGTGCCACCAGCAGAGATACAGGGTTTGGAAACACCATATATTTT
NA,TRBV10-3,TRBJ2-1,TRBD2,CAISRLAGGISSYNEQFF,TGTGCCATCAGTAGACTAGCGGGAGGAATAAGCTCCTACAATGAGCAGTTCTTC
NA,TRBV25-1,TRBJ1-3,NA,CASSFQGNTIYF,TGTGCCAGCAGTTTTCAGGGAAACACCATATATTTT
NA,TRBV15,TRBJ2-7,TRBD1,CATSSGQGGSYEQYF,TGTGCCACCAGCAGCGGACAGGGGGGCTCCTACGAGCAGTACTTC
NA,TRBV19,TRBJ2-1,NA,CASSIGVGGFNEQFF,TGTGCCAGTAGTATAGGAGTTGGCGGTTTCAATGAGCAGTTCTTC
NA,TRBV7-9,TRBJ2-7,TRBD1,CASSGRGLSEQYF,TGTGCCAGCAGCGGCAGGGGGCTGAGCGAGCAGTACTTC
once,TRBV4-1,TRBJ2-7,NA,CASSPEPGTSYEQYF,TGCGCCAGCAGCCCAGAACCCGGGACTTCCTACGAGCAGTACTTC
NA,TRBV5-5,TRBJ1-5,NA,CASRGSVNQPQHF,TGTGCCAGCAGAGGCTCGGTAAATCAGCCCCAGCATTTT
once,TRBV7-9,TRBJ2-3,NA,CASSITGTSTDTQYF,TGTGCCAGCAGCATAACCGGGACTAGCACAGATACGCAGTATTTT
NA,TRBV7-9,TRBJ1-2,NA,CASSGWGELTGYTF,TGTGCCAGCAGCGGCTGGGGAGAATTGACGGGCTACACCTTC
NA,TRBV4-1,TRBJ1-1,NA,CASSFPAAGNTEAFF,TGCGCCAGCAGTTTTCCCGCCGCGGGGAACACTGAAGCTTTCTTT
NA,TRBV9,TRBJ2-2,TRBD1,CASRDRYTGELFF,TGTGCCAGCAGGGACAGGTACACCGGGGAGCTGTTTTTT
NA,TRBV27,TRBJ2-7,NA,CASSRTSTYEQYF,TGTGCCAGCAGTAGGACTTCTACCTACGAGCAGTACTTC
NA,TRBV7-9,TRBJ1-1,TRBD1,CASSLNFGQGAVNTEAFF,TGTGCCAGCAGCTTAAATTTTGGTCAGGGGGCCGTGAACACTGAAGCTTTCTTT
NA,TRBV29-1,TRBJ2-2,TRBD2,CSVISSGRASGELFF,TGCAGCGTTATATCTAGCGGGAGGGCGAGCGGGGAGCTGTTTTTT
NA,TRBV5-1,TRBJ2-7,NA,CASSLGPTTTYEQYF,TGCGCCAGCAGCCTGGGACCCACGACTACCTACGAGCAGTACTTC
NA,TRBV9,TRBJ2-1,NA,CASSVGNNEQFF,TGTGCCAGCAGCGTAGGTAACAATGAGCAGTTCTTC